Below, 9 T cell receptor beta chains from the same sample are listed, as sequenced in a study of blood T cell repertoires in COVID-19. Measured with immunoSEQ multiplex PCR; TCRdb has only the in-frame clones, and not every one. Altogether 70,000 to 95,000 clones are present, over 80% being singletons, with the ten largest covering 10% to 15%. Sample: peripheral blood. The receptors were gathered from a woman in her seventies with active or convalescent COVID-19.

This clone was counted a few times. The V and J genes are TRBV12-5 and TRBJ1-1, with 8 bases matching TRBD1. Trimming cost V 6 bases and J 2 bases; bases outside gene matches: 14. The CDR3 totals 17 residues. Per germline, CDR1 LGHNT and CDR2 FRNRAP. CDR3 amino acids: CASGSDRALSLNTEAFF. The CDR3 DNA follows: TGTGCTAGTGGCTCGGACAGGGCCCTCTCCCTCAACACTGAAGCTTTCTTT. Looking up the rest from reference TRBV12-5 and TRBJ1-1 gives the full variable domain: DARVTQTPRHKVTEMGQEVTMRCQPILGHNTVFWYRQTMMQGLELLAYFRNRAPLDDSGMPKDRFSAEMPDATLATLKIQPSEPRDSAVYFCASGSDRALSLNTEAFFGQGTRLTVV.

Only one count was recorded for this clone. The rearrangement uses TRBV1 and TRBJ2-5; the table assigns TRBD2, which was not confirmed against the DNA. TRBV1 represents a pseudogene. The CDR3 loop spans 15 amino acids. The CDR3, as DNA: TGCACCAGCAGGCTAGCGGGGGGGCAGCAAGAGACCCAGTACTTC. Its protein is CTSRLAGGQQETQYF.

The chain employs TRBV12-2 and TRBJ1-2; whether TRBD1, the table's D call, matches the DNA was not checked. TRBV12-2 corresponds to a pseudogene. The CDR3 totals 14 residues. The CDR3, as DNA: TGTGCAAGTCGCTTAGGACAGGGCATCGATGGCTACACCTTC. Translating gives CASRLGQGIDGYTF.

The chain recombines TRBV27 with TRBJ2-7; D uncertain. CDR1 is MNHEY, CDR2 SMNVEV, per germline (reference sequence). Trimming pared 5 bases from V and 0 bases from J, leaving 8 bases between. The CDR3 covers 13 residues. DNA for the CDR3: TGTGCCAGCAGTATACATTCCTCCTACGAGCAGTACTTC. This translates into CASSIHSSYEQYF.

The chain uses TRBV7-2 and TRBJ2-1; tentative D call: TRBD1 (5 bases). CDR3 size: 13 residues. The V gene's germline CDR1 is SGHTA and CDR2 FQGNSA. V was pared by 5 bases and J by 9 bases, with 14 bases between. The CDR3 bases are TGTGCCAGCAGCAAAGGGGTCAGGGCTGAGCAGTTCTTC. It yields the protein CASSKGVRAEQFF.

The genes are TRBV2 and TRBJ1-2; 9 bases align to TRBD1. The germline gives CDR1 SNHLY, CDR2 FYNNEI. This CDR3 region has 14 residues. V was pared by 2 bases and J by 10 bases, with 8 bases of the junction left unmatched. CDR3 DNA: TGTGCCAGCAGTGAAAGGGGACAGGGAGTGGTCTACACCTTC. Translating gives CASSERGQGVVYTF.

This clone was seen only a few times. This sequence joins TRBV5-6 and TRBJ2-1; 7 bases match TRBD1. Germline values: CDR1 SGHDT, CDR2 YYEEEE. Trimming took 1 base from V and 9 from J; bases not matched to a gene: 13. The CDR3 consists of 16 residues. CDR3 sequence (DNA): TGTGCCAGCAGCTTGTATTCCAGACAGGGTGAGGGTGAGCAGTTCTTC. This translates into CASSLYSRQGEGEQFF.

This clone turned up a few times. The CDR3 here is CASSLGDRGNTEAFF. The CDR3 region has the DNA TGTGCCAGCAGCTTAGGGGACAGGGGTAACACTGAAGCTTTCTTT. This sequence joins TRBV11-2 and TRBJ1-1, with 10 bases identical to TRBD1. In germline, CDR1 is SGHAT, CDR2 FQNNGV. This CDR3 comprises 15 residues. J lost 2 bases, V lost 1 base, and 1 base had no gene match. The full variable domain, rest sourced from reference TRBV11-2 and TRBJ1-1, is EAGVAQSPRYKIIEKRQSVAFWCNPISGHATLYWYQQILGQGPKLLIQFQNNGVVDDSQLPKDRFSAERLKGVDSTLKIQPAKLEDSAVYLCASSLGDRGNTEAFFGQGTRLTVV.

The chain carries TRBV5-4 and TRBJ1-4, with D unresolved. The CDR3 sequence is 16 residues long. Looked up from germline, CDR1 is SGHNT and CDR2 is YYREEE (reference sequence). Trimming took 4 bases from V and 0 from J, leaving 13 bases between them. CDR3 loop: CASSAGADATNEKLFF. CDR3 in DNA: TGTGCCAGCAGCGCCGGAGCTGATGCAACTAATGAAAAACTGTTTTTT.